This T cell receptor (beta chain) is from a study of blood T cell repertoires in COVID-19. Overall study: The United States, Italy and Spain supplied acute and convalescent COVID-19 samples.

V was shortened by 0 bases and J by 5 bases, with 18 bases between the two germline ends. Germline CDR1 SGHNT, CDR2 YENEEA. The CDR3 runs 17 residues. Original processing notes: From reference gene primer amplification, estimates of nucleated cell counts were derived. Data came from immunoSEQ multiplex PCR; TCRdb stores just in-frame clones and leaves some out. V, J and clone size derive from that table, while D and trimming were established from the DNA sequence. The table lists under 250,000 clones, 89% of them singletons. The sequence was collected from a man aged 55 to 70 who had recovered from COVID-19. Material for sequencing was peripheral blood. The chain couples TRBV11-3 to TRBJ2-3, with D perhaps matching TRBD1 (6 bases). The CDR3 DNA reads TGTGCCAGCAGCTTAGAATCGGAAAACAGGGAGAAAGATACGCAGTATTTT. It is translated as CASSLESENREKDTQYF.